The clone carrying this T cell receptor (beta chain) has at least ten counts. Germline lookup yields CDR1 SNHLY and CDR2 FYNNEI. The CDR3 has 16 amino acids. The ends lost 8 bases at V and 0 bases at J; junction bases unmatched: 8. Library construction for TCR beta used iRepertoire HTBI primers and Arm-PCR of CDR3 regions. The authors' processing: Sequenced samples collectively carried under 75 TRBV and 15 or so TRBJ segments. Via MiXCR, TCRdb re-called the multiplex PCR reads, giving one row per CDR3 protein. For this entry, the V and J calls and clone size follow TCRdb and not the study's own pipeline. The repertoire holds roughly 430,000 distinct CDR3 sequences, with 16% as singletons. The time point: newly diagnosed GD, antithyroid drugs for less than 3 months. PBMC RNA served as the TCR library source. This specimen comes from a study of regulatory T cells in long-lasting Graves disease. These data also featured in a second study, about T cells in Graves' hyperthyroidism and ophthalmopathy. That source reports: Blood also held most thyroid clonotypes expanded beyond 0.001.

Here the sequenced sample was peripheral blood mononuclear cells (PBMCs), taken at new diagnosis, from a patient treated with antithyroid drugs. V and J are TRBV2 and TRBJ1-1; 11 nucleotides line up with TRBD1. The TCR comes from a woman in her 30s with Graves disease. DNA for the CDR3: TGTGCCAGCGGGACGGGACAGGGGGGCTTGAACACTGAAGCTTTCTTT. This translates into CASGTGQGGLNTEAFF.